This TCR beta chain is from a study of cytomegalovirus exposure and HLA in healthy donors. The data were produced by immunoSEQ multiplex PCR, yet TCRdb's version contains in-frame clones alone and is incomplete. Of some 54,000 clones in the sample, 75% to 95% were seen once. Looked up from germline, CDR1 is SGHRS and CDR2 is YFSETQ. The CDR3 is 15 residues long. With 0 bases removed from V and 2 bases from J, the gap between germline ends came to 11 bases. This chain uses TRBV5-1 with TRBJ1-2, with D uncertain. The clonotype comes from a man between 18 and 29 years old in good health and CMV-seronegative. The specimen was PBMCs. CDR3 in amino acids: CASSLVPVKNYGYTF. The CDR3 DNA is TGCGCCAGCAGCTTGGTCCCAGTGAAGAACTATGGCTACACCTTC.